This entry lists 23 T cell receptor beta chains sequenced from one sample in a study of cytomegalovirus exposure and HLA in healthy donors (dated by TCRdb to about 2017). The library was built by means of the immunoSEQ multiplex PCR assay. A mixture of 60 forward primers for TCR Vbeta segments and 13 reverse primers for TCR Jbeta segments was used in the multiplex PCR. As stored in TCRdb, this immuneACCESS dataset retains in-frame rearrangements with V and J assigned. A fraction of the clones does not appear; measured against another copy, unresolved V genes explain less than half of the discrepancy, and the remainder lacks a known reason. Present in this sample are about 160,000 clones, 80% to 85% of which were seen just once. The ten largest clones capture approximately 2% of the sample. The sample taken for sequencing was PBMCs. These receptors were taken from a man aged 18 to 29 in good health and CMV-seronegative.

The genes are TRBV5-1 and TRBJ2-1; D not resolved. The CDR3 extends over 13 amino acids. Trimming removed 0 bases from V and 4 bases from J, with 5 bases in between. Per germline, CDR1 SGHRS and CDR2 YFSETQ. The CDR3 loop reads CASSLGNYNEQFF. DNA of the CDR3: TGCGCCAGCAGCTTGGGTAATTACAATGAGCAGTTCTTC.

This sequence joins TRBV5-1 and TRBJ2-3; D is ambiguous. CDR3 size: 12 residues. In germline, CDR1 is SGHRS, CDR2 YFSETQ. Trimming removed 5 bases at V and 0 bases at J, with 4 bases between. The CDR3 coding sequence is TGCGCCAGCAGTGTAAGCACAGATACGCAGTATTTT. This translates into CASSVSTDTQYF.

This clone showed up just once. The chain combines TRBV7-9 with TRBJ2-5, with D maybe TRBD2 (6 bases). Trimming removed 8 bases from V and 0 bases from J, with 19 bases in between. In germline, CDR1 is SEHNR, CDR2 FQNEAQ (reference sequence). This CDR3 has 16 residues. The CDR3 nucleotides are TGTGCCAGCCCCCCCTTGGCGGGGACGTACCAAGAGACCCAGTACTTC. Amino acids: CASPPLAGTYQETQYF. Filled out from reference TRBV7-9 and TRBJ2-5, the complete variable domain reads DTGVSQNPRHKITKRGQNVTFRCDPISEHNRLYWYRQTLGQGPEFLTYFQNEAQLEKSRLLSDRFSAERPKGSFSTLEIQRTEQGDSAMYLCASPPLAGTYQETQYFGPGTRLLVL.

This chain uses TRBV5-4 with TRBJ2-3; tentative D call: TRBD1 (5 bases). This CDR3 is 15 amino acids long. Germline CDR1 is SGHNT and CDR2 is YYREEE (reference sequence). The germline V and J ends were trimmed by 2 bases and 0 bases, with 10 bases remaining between them. The CDR3 nucleotides read TGTGCCAGCAGCTTCCAGGGTGGTAGCACAGATACGCAGTATTTT. This sequence encodes CASSFQGGSTDTQYF. The whole variable domain, remainder taken from reference TRBV5-4 and TRBJ2-3, is ETGVTQSPTHLIKTRGQQVTLRCSSQSGHNTVSWYQQALGQGPQFIFQYYREEENGRGNFPPRFSGLQFPNYSSELNVNALELDDSALYLCASSFQGGSTDTQYFGPGTRLTVL.

V usage is TRBV7-9 and J usage is TRBJ1-1; maybe TRBD1 (5 bases). The CDR3 is 16 residues long. Germline lookup yields CDR1 SEHNR and CDR2 FQNEAQ (reference sequence). Trimming shortened V by 7 bases and J by 2 bases, and 20 bases separated the two germline ends. The CDR3 region has the DNA TGTGCCAGCACCACCCCGGGGCGCGGGGAAAACACTGAAGCTTTCTTT. Its protein is CASTTPGRGENTEAFF.

V gene TRBV27 combines with J gene TRBJ1-5, with 7 bases that match TRBD1. V was clipped by 6 bases and J by 0 bases; unmatched bases: 14. The germline gives CDR1 MNHEY, CDR2 SMNVEV (reference sequence). CDR3 length: 18 residues. The CDR3 DNA reads TGTGCCAGCAGAACAGGGGCCTCCGGATCATATAGCAATCAGCCCCAGCATTTT. This sequence encodes CASRTGASGSYSNQPQHF.

This rearrangement joins TRBV19 to TRBJ2-3, with 7 positions matching TRBD2. CDR1 is LNHDA and CDR2 is SQIVND in the germline V gene (reference sequence). The V and J ends lost 3 bases and 4 bases, in that order; junction bases with no gene match: 7. The CDR3 length is 15 residues. The CDR3 protein is CASSIGGRESDTQYF. The CDR3 region has the DNA TGTGCCAGTAGTATCGGGGGGAGGGAGTCAGATACGCAGTATTTT.

The chain uses TRBV5-1 and TRBJ2-7, with 9 bases that match TRBD1. Germline-derived CDR1 and CDR2 are SGHRS and YFSETQ. V dropped 4 bases and J dropped 0; count of bases not matched to a gene: 8. CDR3 length: 16 residues. CDR3 in DNA: TGCGCCAGCAGCCCGAGGGGGACAGGGTACTCCTACGAGCAGTACTTC. The encoded protein is CASSPRGTGYSYEQYF.

The chain couples TRBV5-1 to TRBJ1-1; tentatively, D is TRBD1 (6 bases). V was shortened by 2 bases and J by 4 bases, with 15 bases between the two germline ends. This CDR3 has 15 amino acids. CDR1 SGHRS and CDR2 YFSETQ come from the germline V gene. The CDR3 DNA sequence: TGCGCCAGCAGCTTTGGTGGAAGGGGGTCCACTGAAGCTTTCTTT. Its protein is CASSFGGRGSTEAFF.

This clone was seen just once. The gene calls are TRBV6-5 and TRBJ2-7; weak D call: TRBD1 (5 bases). Germline-derived CDR1 and CDR2 are MNHEY and SVGAGI. The CDR3 has 14 amino acids. V was shortened by 4 bases and J by 4 bases, with 14 bases between the two germline ends. The CDR3 bases are TGTGCCAGCAGTTCTAACGCAGGGCGGTACGAGCAGTACTTC. It specifies CASSSNAGRYEQYF.

The J gene is TRBJ2-7, the V gene TRBV12-5; possible D gene TRBD2, 6 bases. Germline V lookup: CDR1 LGHNT, CDR2 FRNRAP. Trimming took off 6 bases at V and 5 bases at J, with 14 bases between the two ends. The CDR3 length is 13 residues. CDR3 amino acids: CASGRLAFDEQYF. The CDR3 DNA reads as TGTGCTAGTGGACGGCTAGCGTTCGACGAGCAGTACTTC.

J is TRBJ1-4 and V is TRBV5-4; maybe TRBD1 (6 bases). Trimming removed 0 bases at V and 4 bases at J, with 7 bases between. This CDR3 is built from 14 residues. Germline loops: CDR1 SGHNT, CDR2 YYREEE (reference sequence). The CDR3 sequence is CASSLGQDNEKLFF. DNA for the CDR3: TGTGCCAGCAGCTTGGGACAGGATAATGAAAAACTGTTTTTT.

The rearrangement joins TRBV2 to TRBJ1-1, with TRBD1 as a possible D gene (5 bases). CDR1 and CDR2 from the germline V gene are SNHLY and FYNNEI. The germline V and J ends were trimmed by 9 bases and 0 bases, with 11 bases remaining between them. This CDR3 contains 13 residues. CDR3 sequence reads: CASKRQMNTEAFF. The CDR3 nucleotides read TGTGCCAGTAAGAGACAGATGAACACTGAAGCTTTCTTT.

The chain combines TRBV2 with TRBJ2-7; 8 nucleotides match TRBD2. V trimming: 6 bases; J trimming: 7 bases; junction bases outside the gene matches: 5. The CDR3 has 12 amino acids. CDR1 SNHLY and CDR2 FYNNEI come from the germline V gene. CDR3 nucleotides: TGTGCCAGCAGCGCCCGGGGGGGAGAGCAGTACTTC. Protein sequence: CASSARGGEQYF.

This clone was observed a single time. J is TRBJ2-1 and V is TRBV6-1; 8 bases are a match to TRBD1. The CDR3 length is 15 residues. With V trimmed by 6 bases and J by 1 base, 5 bases remained unmatched. Per germline, CDR1 MNHNS and CDR2 SASEGT. The CDR3 sequence: CASSLQGGSYNEQFF. The CDR3, as DNA: TGTGCCAGCAGCCTACAGGGGGGTTCCTACAATGAGCAGTTCTTC.

The chain employs TRBV4-3 and TRBJ2-4; D gene ambiguous. There are 16 residues in the CDR3. V lost 0 bases and J lost 7, with 16 bases in between. The germline gives CDR1 LGHNA, CDR2 YSLEER. Written as DNA, the CDR3 is TGCGCCAGCAGCCAAGACGCACCGGAGAATTGGAACATTCAGTACTTC. Residues: CASSQDAPENWNIQYF.

The chain links TRBV9 to TRBJ2-1; maybe TRBD1 (5 bases). CDR1 is SGDLS and CDR2 is YYNGEE in the germline V gene. The CDR3 consists of 12 residues. V was shortened by 0 bases and J by 8 bases, with 6 bases between the two germline ends. CDR3 coding DNA: TGTGCCAGCAGCGTAGTCAGGGATGAGCAGTTCTTC. Translating gives CASSVVRDEQFF.

This chain's CDR3 is CASSGQRNSGNTIYF. In DNA form, the CDR3 reads TGTGCCAGCAGCGGTCAGAGGAATTCTGGAAACACCATATATTTT. The gene calls are TRBV7-9 and TRBJ1-3; D gene uncertain. This CDR3 spans 15 amino acids. In germline, CDR1 is SEHNR, CDR2 FQNEAQ (reference sequence). The ends were cut back, 5 bases at V and 1 base at J, with 12 bases in the middle.

The genes are TRBV28 and TRBJ1-4; D is unclear. This CDR3 is 14 amino acids long. Germline-derived CDR1 and CDR2 are MDHEN and SYDVKM. The V end lost 10 bases, the J end lost 7 bases, and 19 bases lay between the germline ends. The CDR3 sequence: CATGRENLSEKLFF. The DNA of the CDR3 is TGTGCCACCGGACGGGAAAATCTTAGTGAAAAACTGTTTTTT.

The J gene is TRBJ2-3, the V gene TRBV10-3; 8 bases are a match to TRBD1. Germline V gene data show CDR1 as ENHRY and CDR2 as SYGVKD. V shed 2 bases and J 5 bases; nucleotides not matched to a gene: 9. This CDR3 contains 16 residues. DNA for the CDR3: TGTGCCATCAGTGAGCAACAGGGGGGTTATCAAGATACGCAGTATTTT. This codes for CAISEQQGGYQDTQYF.

This clone came up once. This chain uses TRBV28 with TRBJ1-4, with no clear D. Germline V CDR1 and CDR2: MDHEN, SYDVKM. CDR3 size: 15 residues. V was cut by 6 bases and J by 0 bases, with 11 bases left in between. The CDR3 coding sequence is TGTGCCAGCAGCCGTGGCCTTTCAACTAATGAAAAACTGTTTTTT. Residues: CASSRGLSTNEKLFF.

The chain uses TRBV7-2 and TRBJ2-7; weak D call: TRBD1 (6 bases). The CDR3 totals 13 residues. Looked up from germline, CDR1 is SGHTA and CDR2 is FQGNSA. The V end was cut by 5 bases, the J end by 3 bases, with 11 bases between. CDR3 in amino acids: CASSALDSYEQYF. In nucleotides, the CDR3 is TGTGCCAGCAGCGCCTTGGACAGCTACGAGCAGTACTTC.

Here the CDR3 reads CASSLGDRGMNPPLHF. The CDR3 DNA reads TGTGCCAGCAGCTTGGGGGACAGGGGGATGAATCCACCCCTCCACTTT. The chain links TRBV7-9 to TRBJ1-6; 11 nucleotides agree with TRBD1. V gave up 3 bases and J gave up 11 bases; unmatched junction bases: 9. The CDR3 totals 16 residues. Germline V gene data show CDR1 as SEHNR and CDR2 as FQNEAQ (reference sequence).